Listed here are 21 T cell receptor beta chains from one sample, sequenced in a study of T cells after yellow fever vaccination. TCRdb fed the 5' RACE reads into MiXCR, producing one record per CDR3 protein. The data hold 200,000 to 300,000 distinct CDR3 sequences, with approximately 12% observed a single time. Material: CD4+ T cells sorted from PBMCs, obtained 45 days after the yellow fever booster vaccination. The receptor source for this set is a man in his thirties or forties who received the YFV17D yellow fever vaccine.

In its sample, this clonotype was seen a few times. The chain carries TRBV4-2 and TRBJ2-5; the D gene could be TRBD1 or TRBD2 (5 bases each). The CDR3 is made up of 14 amino acids. Germline CDR1 and CDR2: LGHNA and YNFKEQ. V was pared by 0 bases and J by 5 bases, with 10 bases between. The CDR3 coding sequence is TGTGCCAGCAGCCAAGATGCAGGGACGGAGACCCAGTACTTC. As protein: CASSQDAGTETQYF.

This clonotype was picked up a small number of times. V gene TRBV5-6 combines with J gene TRBJ1-1, with D maybe TRBD1 (6 bases). The CDR3 consists of 15 residues. V gave up 3 bases and J gave up 6 bases, with 18 bases separating them. CDR1 SGHDT and CDR2 YYEEEE come from the germline V gene. The CDR3 DNA follows: TGTGCCAGCAGCTGGGGCCCAACGGGGGGCCCTGAAGCTTTCTTT. Protein: CASSWGPTGGPEAFF.

This chain connects TRBV23-1 to TRBJ2-2; D uncertain. TRBV23-1 is placed among ORFs of uncertain function. V was clipped by 3 bases and J by 4 bases, with 12 bases between them. CDR3 length: 15 residues. DNA for the CDR3: TGCGCCAGCAGTCACCTCACAGTAATCACCGGGGAGCTGTTTTTT. It translates to CASSHLTVITGELFF.

The V call is TRBV5-1, the J call TRBJ2-4; the D is unclear. This CDR3 spans 13 amino acids. With 4 bases removed from V and 8 bases from J, the gap between germline ends came to 13 bases. Germline CDR1 SGHRS, CDR2 YFSETQ. CDR3 in amino acids: CASSPSRSDIQYF. DNA for the CDR3: TGCGCCAGCAGCCCAAGTCGGAGTGACATTCAGTACTTC.

This clonotype occurred a few times. The rearrangement links TRBV6-6 to TRBJ1-4; D gene ambiguous. The length of the CDR3 is 13 residues. Germline loops: CDR1 MNHNY, CDR2 SVGAGI (reference sequence). The ends were cut back, 5 bases at V and 5 bases at J, with 9 bases in the middle. The CDR3 sequence is CASSPFPNEKLFF. As DNA, the CDR3 is TGTGCCAGCAGTCCTTTTCCCAATGAAAAACTGTTTTTT.

This clonotype was picked up a small number of times. The gene calls are TRBV19 and TRBJ2-7; TRBD2 aligns across 8 bases. V shed 4 bases and J 5 bases; nucleotides not matched to a gene: 1. The CDR3 is 12 amino acids. The germline V gene has CDR1 LNHDA and CDR2 SQIVND (reference sequence). The CDR3 protein is CASSRTSNEQYF. CDR3 DNA: TGTGCCAGTAGTAGGACTAGCAACGAGCAGTACTTC.

This clonotype has just a few counts. The chain joins TRBV19 to TRBJ2-6; tentatively, D is TRBD1 or TRBD2 (5 bases each). Germline-derived CDR1 and CDR2 are LNHDA and SQIVND (reference sequence). With 3 bases removed from V and 0 bases from J, the gap between germline ends came to 15 bases. The CDR3 runs to 18 residues. The CDR3 nucleotides are TGTGCCAGTAGTATCTTCGGGACGCCGACCTCTGGGGCCAACGTCCTGACTTTC. This translates into CASSIFGTPTSGANVLTF.

This clonotype was detected only a few times. The chain carries TRBV10-3 and TRBJ2-5; D unclear. In germline, CDR1 is ENHRY, CDR2 SYGVKD. This CDR3 comprises 12 residues. V lost 8 bases and J 2 bases, leaving 9 bases between the germline ends. DNA of the CDR3: TGTGCCATCGGCGTTACTCAAGAGACCCAGTACTTC. It translates to CAIGVTQETQYF.

The chain is built from TRBV5-6 and TRBJ2-2, with 7 positions matching TRBD1. Trimming cost V 6 bases and J 4 bases; bases outside gene matches: 6. Germline lookup yields CDR1 SGHDT and CDR2 YYEEEE. The CDR3 runs to 14 residues. CDR3 sequence (DNA): TGTGCCAGCACCTACAGGGGAGCCACCGGGGAGCTGTTTTTT. Protein product: CASTYRGATGELFF.

This clonotype was seen more than once but under ten times. The chain has TRBV30 and TRBJ1-3, with a weak D call TRBD1 (5 bases). From germline, CDR1 is GTSNPN and CDR2 SVGIG (reference sequence). The length of the CDR3 is 13 residues. Trimming stripped 8 bases from V and 0 bases from J, with 11 bases between. Here the CDR3 reads CARKTDSGNTIYF. CDR3 sequence (DNA): TGTGCCCGGAAGACAGACTCTGGAAACACCATATATTTT.

This clonotype came up a few times. The CDR3 bases are TGCGCCAGCAGCCCTCAACATGGGTTGGGAGAGACCCAGTACTTC. Encoded protein: CASSPQHGLGETQYF. The chain combines TRBV5-1 with TRBJ2-5; D uncertain. V was shortened by 4 bases and J by 4 bases, with 17 bases between the two germline ends. CDR3 length equals 15 residues. The V gene's germline CDR1 is SGHRS and CDR2 YFSETQ.

The chain couples TRBV6-1 to TRBJ2-1; D not certain. This CDR3 region has 13 residues. CDR1 is MNHNS and CDR2 is SASEGT in the germline V gene. V dropped 5 bases and J dropped 7 bases, with 12 bases sitting between them. As DNA, the CDR3 is TGTGCCAGCAGTAAGGCTATTTTGAATGAGCAGTTCTTC. This codes for CASSKAILNEQFF.

Only a few counts were recorded for this clonotype. The rearrangement uses TRBV29-1 and TRBJ2-3; possibly TRBD2 for D (6 bases). The V end lost 3 bases, the J end lost 1 base, and 8 bases lay between the germline ends. Germline values: CDR1 SQVTM, CDR2 ANQGSEA. The CDR3 totals 13 residues. This CDR3 is CSVDPSGTDTQYF. The CDR3, as DNA: TGCAGCGTTGATCCTAGCGGCACAGATACGCAGTATTTT.

The chain carries TRBV4-3 and TRBJ2-6, with D hard to call. The CDR3 runs to 17 residues. The germline V gene has CDR1 LGHNA and CDR2 YSLEER. V was clipped by 0 bases and J by 2 bases, with 11 bases between them. CDR3 residues: CASSQEISQTGANVLTF. The CDR3 DNA is TGCGCCAGCAGCCAAGAGATTTCCCAAACTGGGGCCAACGTCCTGACTTTC.

This clonotype showed up many times. In DNA form, the CDR3 reads TGTGCCAGCAGCATTAGTGCAGGGAATACCTATGGCTACACCTTC. This gives the protein CASSISAGNTYGYTF. The chain carries TRBV7-8 and TRBJ1-2; D might be TRBD1 (5 bases). The germline V gene has CDR1 SGHVS and CDR2 FQNEAQ. The V end lost 5 bases, the J end lost 4 bases, and 17 bases lay between the germline ends. The CDR3 has 15 residues.

The V and J genes are TRBV5-1 and TRBJ2-5, with 9 bases identical to TRBD1. The CDR3 totals 16 residues. The germline gives CDR1 SGHRS, CDR2 YFSETQ. V shed 1 base and J 5 bases; nucleotides not matched to a gene: 9. CDR3 DNA: TGCGCCAGCAGCTTGAGCGGGACAGGGATTGGGGAGACCCAGTACTTC. It specifies CASSLSGTGIGETQYF.

The chain recombines TRBV12-3 or TRBV12-4 with TRBJ2-7; D call uncertain. CDR3 length: 13 residues. V was trimmed by 2 bases and J by 4 bases, leaving 9 bases between them. The CDR3 DNA reads as TGTGCCAGCAGTTTAAGTACGGATTACGAGCAGTACTTC. The encoded protein is CASSLSTDYEQYF.

The chain carries TRBV7-2 and TRBJ2-5; D may be TRBD2 (5 bases). V gave up 5 bases and J gave up 3 bases, with 13 bases separating them. The CDR3 contains 14 residues. Germline CDR1 reads SGHTA; CDR2 reads FQGNSA. CDR3 region: CASSLRGVEETQYF. CDR3 sequence (DNA): TGTGCCAGCAGCCTCCGGGGAGTAGAAGAGACCCAGTACTTC.

The J gene is TRBJ1-4, the V gene TRBV20-1; no clear D. This CDR3 contains 15 residues. V was shortened by 0 bases and J by 4 bases, with 12 bases between the two germline ends. Per germline, CDR1 DFQATT and CDR2 SNEGSKA (reference sequence). CDR3 in DNA: TGCAGTGCTAGAGAAAAGTGGGGATATAATGAAAAACTGTTTTTT. Protein product: CSAREKWGYNEKLFF.

The rearrangement uses TRBV7-2 and TRBJ2-3, with 7 bases matching TRBD2. This CDR3 contains 15 residues. In germline, CDR1 is SGHTA, CDR2 FQGNSA. With V trimmed by 5 bases and J by 3 bases, 8 bases remained unmatched. CDR3 DNA sequence: TGTGCCAGCAGCCCTACCGGCGGGAGAACAGATACGCAGTATTTT. Encoded protein: CASSPTGGRTDTQYF.

This clonotype was counted only a few times. The chain has TRBV5-1 and TRBJ2-1; D possibly corresponds to TRBD2 (5 bases). V was cut by 5 bases and J by 0 bases, with 12 bases left in between. CDR3 length: 15 residues. Germline CDR1 SGHRS, CDR2 YFSETQ. DNA for the CDR3: TGCGCCAGCAGACGAGGGAGCGCCTCCTACAATGAGCAGTTCTTC. Amino acids: CASRRGSASYNEQFF.